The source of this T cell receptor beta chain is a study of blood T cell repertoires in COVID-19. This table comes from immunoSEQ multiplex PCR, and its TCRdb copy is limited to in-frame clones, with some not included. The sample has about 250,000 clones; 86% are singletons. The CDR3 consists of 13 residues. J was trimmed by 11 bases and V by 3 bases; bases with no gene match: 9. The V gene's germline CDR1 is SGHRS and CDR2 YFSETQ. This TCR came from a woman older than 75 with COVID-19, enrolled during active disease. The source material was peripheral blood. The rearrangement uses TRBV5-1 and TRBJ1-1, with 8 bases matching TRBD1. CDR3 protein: CASSSRTGIEAFF. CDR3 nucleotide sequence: TGCGCCAGCAGCTCCCGGACAGGGATCGAGGCTTTCTTT.